The rows below give T cell receptor beta chains drawn from one sample of a study of post-analysis software for immune sequencing data. TCRdb fed the PCR reads into MiXCR, producing one record per CDR3 protein. In the table there are roughly 800,000 distinct CDR3 sequences, roughly 50% of which are singletons. The sample comprised blood. The receptor set was obtained from a girl aged 10 to 17 with multiple sclerosis. The CDR3 runs from the conserved cysteine through the conserved F or W. Fields, in order: clone size, D gene, V gene, J gene, CDR3 protein, CDR3 DNA. The D gene is left open where the match is weak. Size values are once, few and many counts, or a class for expanded clones, and some rows have none.

abundance: few; d_gene: TRBD1; v_gene: TRBV29-1; j_gene: TRBJ2-5; CDR3aa: CSVDGRGQIAETQYF; CDR3nt: TGCAGCGTCGACGGACGGGGACAGATCGCGGAGACCCAGTACTTC
abundance: -; d_gene: -; v_gene: TRBV6-6; j_gene: TRBJ2-7; CDR3aa: CASSYPRTEDTYEQYF; CDR3nt: TGTGCCAGCAGTTACCCCAGGACAGAGGACACCTACGAGCAGTACTTC
abundance: few; d_gene: TRBD2; v_gene: TRBV5-6; j_gene: TRBJ2-7; CDR3aa: CASSSSGKPAYEQYF; CDR3nt: TGTGCCAGCAGCAGTAGCGGGAAACCGGCCTACGAGCAGTACTTC
abundance: many; d_gene: TRBD1; v_gene: TRBV5-1; j_gene: TRBJ2-7; CDR3aa: CASSSGQGGEQYF; CDR3nt: TGTGCCAGCAGCTCCGGACAGGGGGGCGAGCAGTACTTC
abundance: -; d_gene: TRBD1; v_gene: TRBV20-1; j_gene: TRBJ2-1; CDR3aa: CSAPRDRVTISSYNEQFF; CDR3nt: TGCAGTGCTCCCCGGGACAGGGTAACGATTAGCTCCTACAATGAGCAGTTCTTC
abundance: -; d_gene: -; v_gene: TRBV29-1; j_gene: TRBJ1-2; CDR3aa: CSVEAGTHNYGYTF; CDR3nt: TGCAGCGTTGAGGCGGGAACCCACAACTATGGCTACACCTTC
abundance: -; d_gene: -; v_gene: TRBV5-1; j_gene: TRBJ1-1; CDR3aa: CASSSGASSAEAFF; CDR3nt: TGCGCCAGCAGCTCGGGAGCCAGTTCTGCTGAAGCTTTCTTT
abundance: -; d_gene: -; v_gene: TRBV4-1; j_gene: TRBJ1-2; CDR3aa: CASSQDRDGGGYGYTF; CDR3nt: TGCGCCAGCAGCCAAGATAGGGACGGGGGCGGATATGGCTACACCTTC
abundance: -; d_gene: -; v_gene: TRBV27; j_gene: TRBJ2-7; CDR3aa: CASSFRTLACVWEQYF; CDR3nt: TGTGCCAGCAGTTTCAGAACTTTAGCGTGCGTCTGGGAGCAGTACTTC
abundance: -; d_gene: -; v_gene: TRBV5-1; j_gene: TRBJ2-1; CDR3aa: CASSQKGTEQFF; CDR3nt: TGCGCCAGCAGCCAGAAGGGGACAGAGCAGTTCTTC
abundance: -; d_gene: -; v_gene: TRBV6-6; j_gene: TRBJ2-5; CDR3aa: CASSYRLEAQETQYF; CDR3nt: TGTGCCAGCAGTTACCGACTTGAGGCCCAAGAGACCCAGTACTTC
abundance: -; d_gene: TRBD1; v_gene: TRBV6-5; j_gene: TRBJ2-1; CDR3aa: CASSSGTGDPHEQFF; CDR3nt: TGTGCCAGCAGCTCCGGGACAGGGGATCCTCATGAGCAGTTCTTC
abundance: few; d_gene: -; v_gene: TRBV20-1; j_gene: TRBJ2-1; CDR3aa: CSASTGRDHNEQFF; CDR3nt: TGCAGTGCTAGCACCGGCCGGGATCACAATGAGCAGTTCTTC
abundance: few; d_gene: -; v_gene: TRBV18; j_gene: TRBJ2-6; CDR3aa: CASSPLASLGSGANVLTF; CDR3nt: TGTGCCAGCTCACCACTAGCTAGTCTTGGCTCTGGGGCCAACGTCCTGACTTTC
abundance: -; d_gene: TRBD2; v_gene: TRBV5-1; j_gene: TRBJ2-1; CDR3aa: CASKRRREVDNEQFF; CDR3nt: TGCGCCAGCAAGAGACGGCGGGAGGTAGACAATGAGCAGTTCTTC
abundance: few; d_gene: -; v_gene: TRBV7-9; j_gene: TRBJ2-7; CDR3aa: CASSYGGQTYEQYF; CDR3nt: TGTGCCAGCAGCTACGGAGGACAGACCTACGAGCAGTACTTC
abundance: -; d_gene: -; v_gene: TRBV29-1; j_gene: TRBJ2-5; CDR3aa: CSARGAGETQYF; CDR3nt: TGCAGCGCCCGGGGGGCCGGAGAGACCCAGTACTTC
abundance: -; d_gene: TRBD2; v_gene: TRBV4-1; j_gene: TRBJ2-3; CDR3aa: CASSQTKRGRPTDTQYF; CDR3nt: TGCGCCAGCAGCCAAACAAAGCGGGGGCGCCCCACAGATACGCAGTATTTT
abundance: few; d_gene: -; v_gene: TRBV7-9; j_gene: TRBJ2-1; CDR3aa: CASSSGRDSPNWEQFF; CDR3nt: TGTGCCAGCAGCTCCGGGCGGGACTCCCCTAATTGGGAGCAGTTCTTC
abundance: -; d_gene: TRBD1; v_gene: TRBV6-1; j_gene: TRBJ1-5; CDR3aa: CASVGPTGGFGQPQHF; CDR3nt: TGTGCCAGCGTGGGGCCGACAGGGGGCTTTGGTCAGCCCCAGCATTTT
abundance: few; d_gene: -; v_gene: TRBV20-1; j_gene: TRBJ2-7; CDR3aa: CSARDRGAGYEQYF; CDR3nt: TGCAGTGCTAGAGACCGGGGGGCAGGGTACGAGCAGTACTTC
abundance: -; d_gene: -; v_gene: TRBV12-3/TRBV12-4; j_gene: TRBJ2-7; CDR3aa: CASSLEGTHYEQYF; CDR3nt: TGTGCCAGCAGTTTAGAGGGGACTCACTACGAGCAGTACTTC
abundance: once; d_gene: -; v_gene: TRBV6-5; j_gene: TRBJ2-3; CDR3aa: CASRRDIGSATDTQYF; CDR3nt: TGTGCCAGCAGACGGGACATAGGATCTGCCACAGATACGCAGTATTTT
abundance: -; d_gene: -; v_gene: TRBV7-2; j_gene: TRBJ2-3; CDR3aa: CASSFFADTQYF; CDR3nt: TGTGCCAGCAGCTTTTTCGCAGATACGCAGTATTTT
abundance: few; d_gene: -; v_gene: TRBV6-1; j_gene: TRBJ2-5; CDR3aa: CASRGLPETQYF; CDR3nt: TGTGCCAGCAGAGGATTGCCAGAGACCCAGTACTTC
abundance: few; d_gene: TRBD1; v_gene: TRBV24-1; j_gene: TRBJ2-3; CDR3aa: CATSGPRGSSTDTQYF; CDR3nt: TGTGCCACCAGTGGACCCAGGGGGTCCAGCACAGATACGCAGTATTTT
abundance: -; d_gene: -; v_gene: TRBV18; j_gene: TRBJ2-7; CDR3aa: CASSRPTGVGNEQYF; CDR3nt: TGTGCCAGCTCACGCCCGACGGGGGTTGGAAATGAGCAGTACTTC
abundance: once; d_gene: -; v_gene: TRBV5-1; j_gene: TRBJ1-5; CDR3aa: CASSPQGGWGEPQHF; CDR3nt: TGCGCCAGCAGCCCGCAAGGGGGTTGGGGAGAACCCCAGCATTTT
abundance: -; d_gene: -; v_gene: TRBV3-1; j_gene: TRBJ1-5; CDR3aa: CASSQKGIGNQPQHF; CDR3nt: TGTGCCAGCAGCCAAAAGGGAATCGGAAATCAGCCCCAGCATTTT
abundance: -; d_gene: -; v_gene: TRBV5-5; j_gene: TRBJ2-5; CDR3aa: CASSGRRVETQYF; CDR3nt: TGTGCCAGCAGCGGGCGCAGGGTTGAGACCCAGTACTTC
abundance: -; d_gene: -; v_gene: TRBV29-1; j_gene: TRBJ1-1; CDR3aa: CSVPGHGGTEAFF; CDR3nt: TGCAGCGTACCGGGGCATGGGGGCACTGAAGCTTTCTTT
abundance: -; d_gene: -; v_gene: TRBV7-9; j_gene: TRBJ2-7; CDR3aa: CASSLDTLVAYEQYF; CDR3nt: TGTGCCAGCAGCTTAGATACTTTGGTGGCCTACGAGCAGTACTTC
abundance: -; d_gene: -; v_gene: TRBV7-9; j_gene: TRBJ1-2; CDR3aa: CASSLTLDTNYGYTF; CDR3nt: TGTGCCAGCAGTTTAACCCTGGACACCAACTATGGCTACACCTTC
abundance: -; d_gene: -; v_gene: TRBV12-3/TRBV12-4; j_gene: TRBJ2-7; CDR3aa: CASLAWGQDEQYF; CDR3nt: TGTGCCAGCCTTGCTTGGGGGCAGGACGAGCAGTACTTC
abundance: -; d_gene: -; v_gene: TRBV6-9; j_gene: TRBJ2-7; CDR3aa: CASSYRRVYEQYF; CDR3nt: TGTGCCAGCAGTTACAGAAGGGTTTACGAGCAGTACTTC
abundance: -; d_gene: -; v_gene: TRBV29-1; j_gene: TRBJ1-2; CDR3aa: CSAVKGRSKGDGYTF; CDR3nt: TGCAGCGCCGTGAAGGGGCGGTCTAAAGGGGATGGCTACACCTTC
abundance: -; d_gene: TRBD2; v_gene: TRBV29-1; j_gene: TRBJ2-1; CDR3aa: CSAGLAGGIRVVDEQFF; CDR3nt: TGCAGCGCAGGACTAGCGGGAGGAATCAGGGTTGTGGATGAGCAGTTCTTC
abundance: -; d_gene: TRBD1; v_gene: TRBV20-1; j_gene: TRBJ2-1; CDR3aa: CSANPGTGANNEQFF; CDR3nt: TGCAGTGCTAACCCCGGGACAGGCGCTAACAATGAGCAGTTCTTC
abundance: -; d_gene: TRBD2; v_gene: TRBV12-3/TRBV12-4; j_gene: TRBJ2-1; CDR3aa: CASSLESTSGSYNEQFF; CDR3nt: TGTGCCAGCAGTTTAGAGTCCACTAGCGGCTCCTACAATGAGCAGTTCTTC
abundance: -; d_gene: TRBD2; v_gene: TRBV10-3; j_gene: TRBJ2-7; CDR3aa: CAIAGTSVEQYF; CDR3nt: TGTGCCATCGCAGGGACTAGTGTCGAGCAGTACTTC
abundance: -; d_gene: -; v_gene: TRBV6-5; j_gene: TRBJ2-7; CDR3aa: CASSYSSFAAYEQYF; CDR3nt: TGTGCCAGCAGTTACTCGAGTTTCGCAGCCTACGAGCAGTACTTC
abundance: once; d_gene: TRBD2; v_gene: TRBV20-1; j_gene: TRBJ2-1; CDR3aa: CSARRVAGAGEQFF; CDR3nt: TGCAGTGCTAGAAGGGTAGCGGGAGCCGGTGAGCAGTTCTTC
abundance: -; d_gene: TRBD1; v_gene: TRBV10-3; j_gene: TRBJ2-3; CDR3aa: CAISESRQGHGDTQYF; CDR3nt: TGTGCCATCAGTGAGTCCCGACAGGGTCATGGAGATACGCAGTATTTT
abundance: few; d_gene: -; v_gene: TRBV5-1; j_gene: TRBJ1-1; CDR3aa: CASFGIGNTEAFF; CDR3nt: TGCGCCAGCTTCGGGATTGGCAACACTGAAGCTTTCTTT
abundance: few; d_gene: -; v_gene: TRBV7-9; j_gene: TRBJ2-5; CDR3aa: CASSLGAGIGQETQYF; CDR3nt: TGTGCCAGCAGCTTAGGTGCGGGAATAGGCCAAGAGACCCAGTACTTC
abundance: -; d_gene: TRBD2; v_gene: TRBV7-3; j_gene: TRBJ2-3; CDR3aa: CASSLVGGSSDTQYF; CDR3nt: TGTGCCAGCAGCTTAGTCGGGGGGAGCTCAGATACGCAGTATTTT
abundance: few; d_gene: -; v_gene: TRBV11-2; j_gene: TRBJ1-1; CDR3aa: CASSLDLGYTEAFF; CDR3nt: TGTGCCAGCAGCTTGGATTTAGGGTACACTGAAGCTTTCTTT
abundance: -; d_gene: TRBD1; v_gene: TRBV10-3; j_gene: TRBJ1-2; CDR3aa: CAISETQGAYGGYTF; CDR3nt: TGTGCCATCAGTGAGACCCAGGGGGCATATGGAGGCTACACCTTC
abundance: -; d_gene: TRBD2; v_gene: TRBV12-3/TRBV12-4; j_gene: TRBJ2-1; CDR3aa: CASSTGGSGGPYNEQFF; CDR3nt: TGTGCCAGCAGCACAGGGGGTAGCGGGGGGCCTTACAATGAGCAGTTCTTC
abundance: -; d_gene: -; v_gene: TRBV15; j_gene: TRBJ2-5; CDR3aa: CATSREGEETQYF; CDR3nt: TGTGCCACCAGCAGAGAGGGGGAAGAGACCCAGTACTTC
abundance: -; d_gene: TRBD2; v_gene: TRBV14; j_gene: TRBJ2-1; CDR3aa: CASSRTSGGPYSYNEQFF; CDR3nt: TGTGCCAGCAGCCGGACTAGCGGGGGCCCGTACTCCTACAATGAGCAGTTCTTC
abundance: -; d_gene: -; v_gene: TRBV25-1; j_gene: TRBJ2-7; CDR3aa: CASTHRDGGYEQYF; CDR3nt: TGTGCCAGCACCCATCGGGACGGCGGCTACGAGCAGTACTTC
abundance: -; d_gene: -; v_gene: TRBV5-1; j_gene: TRBJ2-1; CDR3aa: CASSSQGGERTYNEQFF; CDR3nt: TGCGCCAGCAGCTCCCAGGGGGGGGAGCGGACCTACAATGAGCAGTTCTTC